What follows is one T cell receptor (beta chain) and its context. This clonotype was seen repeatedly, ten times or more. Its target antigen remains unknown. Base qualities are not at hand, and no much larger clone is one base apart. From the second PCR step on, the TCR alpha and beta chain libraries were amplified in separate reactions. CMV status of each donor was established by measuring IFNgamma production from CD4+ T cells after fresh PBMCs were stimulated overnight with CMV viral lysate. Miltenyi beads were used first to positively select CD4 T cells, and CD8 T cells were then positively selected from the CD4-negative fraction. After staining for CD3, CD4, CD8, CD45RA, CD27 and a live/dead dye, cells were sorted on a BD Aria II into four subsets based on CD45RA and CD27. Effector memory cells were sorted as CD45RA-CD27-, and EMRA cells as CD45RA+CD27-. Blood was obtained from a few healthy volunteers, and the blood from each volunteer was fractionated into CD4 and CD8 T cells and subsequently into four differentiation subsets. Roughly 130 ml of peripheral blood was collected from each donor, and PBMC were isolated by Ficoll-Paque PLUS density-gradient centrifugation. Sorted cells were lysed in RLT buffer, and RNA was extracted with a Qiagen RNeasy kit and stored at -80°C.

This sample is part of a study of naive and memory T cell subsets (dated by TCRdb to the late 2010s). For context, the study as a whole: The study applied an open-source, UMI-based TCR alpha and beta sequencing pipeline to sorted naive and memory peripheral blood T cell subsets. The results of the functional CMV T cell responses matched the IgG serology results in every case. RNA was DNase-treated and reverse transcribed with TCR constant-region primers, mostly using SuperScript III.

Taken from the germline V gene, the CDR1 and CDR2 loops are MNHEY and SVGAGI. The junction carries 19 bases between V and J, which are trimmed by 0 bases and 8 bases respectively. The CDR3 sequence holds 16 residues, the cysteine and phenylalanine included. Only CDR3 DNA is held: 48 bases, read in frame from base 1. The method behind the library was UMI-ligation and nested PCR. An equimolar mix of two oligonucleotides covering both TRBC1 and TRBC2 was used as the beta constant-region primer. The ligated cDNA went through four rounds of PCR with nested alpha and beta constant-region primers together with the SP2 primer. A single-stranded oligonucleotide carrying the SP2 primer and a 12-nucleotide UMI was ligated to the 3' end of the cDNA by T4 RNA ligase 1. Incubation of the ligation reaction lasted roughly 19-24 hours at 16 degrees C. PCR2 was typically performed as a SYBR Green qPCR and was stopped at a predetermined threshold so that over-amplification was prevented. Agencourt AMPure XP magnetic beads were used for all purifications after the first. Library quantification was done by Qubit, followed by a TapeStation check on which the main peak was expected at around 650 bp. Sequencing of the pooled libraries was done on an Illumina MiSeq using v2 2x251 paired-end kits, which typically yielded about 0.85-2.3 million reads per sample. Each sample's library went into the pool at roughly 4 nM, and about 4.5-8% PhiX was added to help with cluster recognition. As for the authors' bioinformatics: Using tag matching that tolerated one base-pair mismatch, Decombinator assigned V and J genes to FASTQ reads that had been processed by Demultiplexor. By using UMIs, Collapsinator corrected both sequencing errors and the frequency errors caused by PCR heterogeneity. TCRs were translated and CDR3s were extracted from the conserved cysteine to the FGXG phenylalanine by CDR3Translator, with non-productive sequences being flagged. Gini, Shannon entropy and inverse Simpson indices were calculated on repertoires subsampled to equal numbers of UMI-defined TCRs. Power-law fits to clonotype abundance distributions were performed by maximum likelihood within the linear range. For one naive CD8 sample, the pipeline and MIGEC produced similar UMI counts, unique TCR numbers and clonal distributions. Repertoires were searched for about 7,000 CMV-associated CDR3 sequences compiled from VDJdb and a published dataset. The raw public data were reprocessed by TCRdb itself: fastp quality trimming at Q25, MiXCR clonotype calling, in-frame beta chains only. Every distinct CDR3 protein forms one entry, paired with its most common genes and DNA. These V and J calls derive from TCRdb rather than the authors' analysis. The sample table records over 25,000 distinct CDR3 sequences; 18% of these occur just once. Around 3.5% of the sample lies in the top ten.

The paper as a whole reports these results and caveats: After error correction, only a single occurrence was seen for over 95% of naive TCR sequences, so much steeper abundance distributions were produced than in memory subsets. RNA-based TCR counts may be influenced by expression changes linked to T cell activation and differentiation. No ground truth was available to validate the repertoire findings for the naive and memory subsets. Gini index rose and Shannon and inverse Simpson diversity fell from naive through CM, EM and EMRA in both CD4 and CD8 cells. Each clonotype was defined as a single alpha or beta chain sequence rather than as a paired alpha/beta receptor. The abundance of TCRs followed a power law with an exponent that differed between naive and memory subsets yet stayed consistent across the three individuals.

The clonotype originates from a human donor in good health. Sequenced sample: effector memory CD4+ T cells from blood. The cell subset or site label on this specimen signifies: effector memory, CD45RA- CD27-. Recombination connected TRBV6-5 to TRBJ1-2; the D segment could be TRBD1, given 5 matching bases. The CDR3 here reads CASSYSIRQGGRGYTF. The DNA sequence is TGTGCCAGCAGTTACTCAATCCGGCAGGGAGGCCGCGGCTACACCTTC.